The present entry profiles one TCR beta chain with its context. Its matching antigen is unknown. The CDR3 totals 15 residues. CDR1 and CDR2 from the germline V gene are LNHDA and SQIVND (reference sequence). The junction had 9 bases not matched to a gene; V was cut back by 4 bases and J by 9 bases. This record belongs to a study of T cell responses to AZD1222 COVID-19 vaccine. About the study: Second-dose intervals near 4 or 12 weeks were combined. Study results and limitations: Donors, mostly white British, included more females; clonal diversity was possibly underestimated.

Method: immunoSEQ multiplex PCR; TCRdb's copy keeps in-frame clones and lacks some. The sample holds roughly 96,000 clones, 75% to 90% seen once. V and J are TRBV19 and TRBJ2-1, with 10 bases identical to TRBD2. This specimen was peripheral blood, taken on day 0 of AZD1222 vaccination. The sequence was obtained from an adult in good health. CDR3 sequence (DNA): TGTGCCAGTAGTAGAGAAAGTGGACTAGCGGCTGAGCAGTTCTTC. This sequence encodes CASSRESGLAAEQFF.